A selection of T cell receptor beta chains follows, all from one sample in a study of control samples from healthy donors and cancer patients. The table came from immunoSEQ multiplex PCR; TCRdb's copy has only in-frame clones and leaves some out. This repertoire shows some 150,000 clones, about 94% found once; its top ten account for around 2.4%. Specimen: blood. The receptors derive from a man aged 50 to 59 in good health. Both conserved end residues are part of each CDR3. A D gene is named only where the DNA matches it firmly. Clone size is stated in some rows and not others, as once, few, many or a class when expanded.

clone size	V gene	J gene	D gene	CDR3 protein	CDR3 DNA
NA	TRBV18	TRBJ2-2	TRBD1	CASSTGQSNTGELFF	TGTGCCAGCTCAACGGGACAGTCGAACACCGGGGAGCTGTTTTTT
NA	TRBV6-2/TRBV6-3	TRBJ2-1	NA	CASSYSFWASNEQFF	TGTGCCAGCAGTTACTCTTTTTGGGCTAGCAATGAGCAGTTCTTC
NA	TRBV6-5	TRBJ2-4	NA	CATGGKGAKNIQYF	TGTGCCACCGGGGGAAAGGGAGCCAAAAACATTCAGTACTTC
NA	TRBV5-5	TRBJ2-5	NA	CASSLGEPRETQYF	TGTGCCAGCAGCTTGGGCGAACCCCGGGAGACCCAGTACTTC
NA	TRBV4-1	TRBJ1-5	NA	CASSQSFGQGNQPQHF	TGCGCCAGCAGCCAATCGTTTGGGCAGGGAAATCAGCCCCAGCATTTT
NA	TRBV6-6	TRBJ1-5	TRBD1	CASSFYGQGGNQPQHF	TGTGCCAGCAGTTTTTACGGACAGGGAGGCAATCAGCCCCAGCATTTT
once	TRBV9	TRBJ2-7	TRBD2	CASSVAGVGLAGAEQYF	TGTGCCAGCAGCGTAGCCGGGGTGGGACTAGCGGGAGCCGAGCAGTACTTC
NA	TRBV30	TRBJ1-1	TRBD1	CAGGTGEAFF	TGTGCCGGGGGGACAGGTGAAGCTTTCTTT
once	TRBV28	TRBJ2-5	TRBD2	CASSASGTDLAQYF	TGTGCCAGCAGTGCTAGCGGGACCGACCTGGCCCAGTACTTC
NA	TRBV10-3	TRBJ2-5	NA	CAISRASRPETQYF	TGTGCCATCAGTAGGGCTAGCCGGCCAGAGACCCAGTACTTC
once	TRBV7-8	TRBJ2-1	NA	CASSLSGFDEQFF	TGTGCCAGCAGCTTATCTGGCTTCGATGAGCAGTTCTTC
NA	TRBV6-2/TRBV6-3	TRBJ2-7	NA	CASSYIGLAYEQYF	TGTGCCAGCAGTTACATTGGCCTCGCCTACGAGCAGTACTTC
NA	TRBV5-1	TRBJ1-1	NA	CASSFVAGVINTEAFF	TGCGCCAGCAGCTTTGTGGCAGGGGTAATAAACACTGAAGCTTTCTTT
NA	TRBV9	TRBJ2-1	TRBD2	CASSLAGVGYNEQFF	TGTGCCAGCAGCCTAGCGGGAGTTGGGTACAATGAGCAGTTCTTC
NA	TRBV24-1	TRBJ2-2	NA	CATSELQGRTGELFF	TGTGCCACCAGTGAATTACAGGGTCGCACCGGGGAGCTGTTTTTT
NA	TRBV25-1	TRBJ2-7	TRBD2	CASRASGTYEQYF	TGTGCCAGCAGGGCTAGCGGGACCTACGAGCAGTACTTC
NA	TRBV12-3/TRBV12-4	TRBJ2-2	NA	CASSENTGELFF	TGTGCCAGCAGCGAGAACACCGGGGAGCTGTTTTTT
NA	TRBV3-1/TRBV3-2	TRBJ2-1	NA	CASGRLPSSYNEQFF	TGTGCCAGCGGGCGGCTACCGAGCTCCTACAATGAGCAGTTCTTC
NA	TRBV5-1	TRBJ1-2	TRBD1	CASSLEGTAFSYGYTF	TGCGCCAGCAGCTTGGAGGGGACAGCCTTCTCCTATGGCTACACCTTC
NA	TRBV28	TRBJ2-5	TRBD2	CASSRPGTRLALQETQYF	TGTGCCAGCAGCCGACCTGGGACGAGACTAGCGTTACAAGAGACCCAGTACTTC
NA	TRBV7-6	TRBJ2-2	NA	CASSTPWREAGELFF	TGTGCCAGCAGCACCCCCTGGAGGGAAGCCGGGGAGCTGTTTTTT
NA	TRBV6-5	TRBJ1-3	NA	CASSYDGARGNTIYF	TGTGCCAGCAGCTATGACGGGGCGCGGGGAAACACCATATATTTT
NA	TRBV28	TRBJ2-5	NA	CASRGRETQYF	TGTGCCAGCAGAGGAAGAGAGACCCAGTACTTC
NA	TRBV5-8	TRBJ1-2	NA	CASSLAGGIGGYTF	TGTGCCAGCAGCTTGGCCGGAGGGATAGGTGGCTACACCTTC
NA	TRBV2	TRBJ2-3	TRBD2	CASWPGGTDTQYF	TGTGCCAGCTGGCCGGGGGGAACAGATACGCAGTATTTT
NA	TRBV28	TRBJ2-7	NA	CASSLPNLSRDEQYF	TGTGCCAGCAGTTTACCGAACCTTTCAAGGGACGAGCAGTACTTC
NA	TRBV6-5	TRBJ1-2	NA	CASTQGGYTF	TGTGCCAGCACCCAGGGGGGCTACACCTTC
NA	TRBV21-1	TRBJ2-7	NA	CASSKLAGSYEQYF	TGTGCCAGCAGCAAATTGGCAGGGTCCTACGAGCAGTACTTC
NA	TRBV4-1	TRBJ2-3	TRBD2	CASGFSGISLTDTQYF	TGCGCCAGCGGTTTTAGCGGGATTTCCCTCACAGATACGCAGTATTTT
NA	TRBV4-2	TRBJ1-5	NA	CASSQEKGRQPQHF	TGTGCCAGCAGCCAAGAAAAGGGACGCCAGCCCCAGCATTTT
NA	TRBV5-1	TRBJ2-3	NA	CASSSVGQGTDTQYF	TGCGCCAGCAGCTCGGTGGGTCAGGGGACAGATACGCAGTATTTT
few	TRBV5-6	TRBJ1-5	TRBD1	CASSGTGYLNQPQHF	TGTGCCAGCAGCGGGACAGGGTACCTTAATCAGCCCCAGCATTTT
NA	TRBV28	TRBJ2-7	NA	CASSSQGTGGRDEQYF	TGTGCCAGCAGTTCCCAGGGGACCGGAGGTCGGGACGAGCAGTACTTC
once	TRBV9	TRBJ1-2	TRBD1	CASSPQGAYGYTF	TGTGCCAGCAGCCCACAGGGGGCATATGGCTACACCTTC
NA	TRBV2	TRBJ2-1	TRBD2	CASSISGISYNEQFF	TGTGCCAGCAGTATAAGCGGGATCTCCTACAATGAGCAGTTCTTC
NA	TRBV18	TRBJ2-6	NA	CASSPGEAGANVLTF	TGTGCCAGCTCACCGGGGGAAGCTGGGGCCAACGTCCTGACTTTC
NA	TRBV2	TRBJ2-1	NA	CASSDWIVDNEQFF	TGTGCCAGCAGTGATTGGATCGTCGACAATGAGCAGTTCTTC
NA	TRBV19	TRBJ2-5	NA	CASRTGETQYF	TGTGCCAGTAGAACGGGAGAGACCCAGTACTTC
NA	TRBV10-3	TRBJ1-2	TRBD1	CAISDSNRGQSRGYTF	TGTGCCATCAGTGACTCAAACCGGGGACAGAGTCGAGGCTACACCTTC
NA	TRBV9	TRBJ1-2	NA	CASSPFAGVKLENYGYTF	TGTGCCAGCAGCCCCTTCGCAGGGGTAAAGCTAGAAAACTATGGCTACACCTTC
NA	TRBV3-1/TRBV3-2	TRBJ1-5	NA	CASSQGGQPQHF	TGTGCCAGCAGTCAGGGAGGGCAGCCCCAGCATTTT
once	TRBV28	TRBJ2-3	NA	CASSSSGFSTDTQYF	TGTGCCAGCAGTTCATCGGGGTTTAGCACAGATACGCAGTATTTT
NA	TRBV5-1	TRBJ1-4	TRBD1	CASSTGQGANEKLFF	TGCGCCAGCAGCACAGGACAGGGAGCTAATGAAAAACTGTTTTTT
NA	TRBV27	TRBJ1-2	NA	CASSPGQAPYGYTF	TGTGCCAGCAGCCCGGGACAAGCTCCCTATGGCTACACCTTC
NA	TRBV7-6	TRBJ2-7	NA	CASSALTGTQGNYEQYF	TGTGCCAGCAGCGCCTTAACAGGGACGCAGGGGAACTACGAGCAGTACTTC